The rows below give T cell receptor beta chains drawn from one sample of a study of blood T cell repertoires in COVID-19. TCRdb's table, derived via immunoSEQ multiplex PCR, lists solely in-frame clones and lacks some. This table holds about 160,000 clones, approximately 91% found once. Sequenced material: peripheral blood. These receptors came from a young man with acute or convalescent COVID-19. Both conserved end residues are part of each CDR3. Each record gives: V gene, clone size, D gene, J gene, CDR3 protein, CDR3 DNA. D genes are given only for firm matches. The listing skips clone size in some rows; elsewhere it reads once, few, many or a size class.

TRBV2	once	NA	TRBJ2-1	CAGRTAMGSYNEQFF	TGTGCCGGTCGGACAGCCATGGGGTCCTACAATGAGCAGTTCTTC
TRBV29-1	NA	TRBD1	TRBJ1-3	CSVGAGGNSGNTIYF	TGCAGCGTTGGGGCAGGGGGCAATTCTGGAAACACCATATATTTT
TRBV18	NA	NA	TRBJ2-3	CASSPTGGRADTQYF	TGTGCCAGCTCACCAACGGGGGGCCGGGCAGATACGCAGTATTTT
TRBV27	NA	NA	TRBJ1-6	CASSLLGGGSPLHF	TGTGCCAGCAGCCTTCTTGGGGGGGGCTCACCCCTCCACTTT
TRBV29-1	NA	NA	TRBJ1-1	CSVGFQSEAFF	TGCAGCGTTGGTTTTCAGTCTGAAGCTTTCTTT
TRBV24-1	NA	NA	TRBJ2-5	CATSDSLDQETQYF	TGTGCCACCAGTGATTCACTAGATCAAGAGACCCAGTACTTC
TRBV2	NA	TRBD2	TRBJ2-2	CASKPSGKNTGELFF	TGTGCCAGCAAACCCAGCGGGAAGAACACCGGGGAGCTGTTTTTT
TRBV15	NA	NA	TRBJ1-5	CATSRDYPGAGGNQPQHF	TGTGCCACCAGCAGAGATTACCCAGGGGCAGGAGGCAATCAGCCCCAGCATTTT
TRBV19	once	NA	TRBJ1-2	CASSPSGYGYTF	TGTGCCAGTAGTCCATCGGGCTATGGCTACACCTTC
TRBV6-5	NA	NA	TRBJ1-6	CASSSFSSPNSPLHF	TGTGCCAGCAGTTCATTCAGTTCCCCAAATTCACCCCTCCACTTT
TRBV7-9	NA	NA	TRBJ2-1	CASSSPFDGGGNEQFF	TGTGCCAGCAGCTCACCCTTCGACGGGGGTGGCAATGAGCAGTTCTTC
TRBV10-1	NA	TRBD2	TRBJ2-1	CASSEIAGVFGNEQFF	TGCGCCAGCAGTGAGATAGCGGGAGTCTTCGGAAATGAGCAGTTCTTC
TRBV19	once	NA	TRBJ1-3	CASSIYGVSGNTIYF	TGTGCCAGTAGTATATACGGGGTCTCTGGAAACACCATATATTTT
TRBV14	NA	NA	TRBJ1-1	CARESGCPGAFF	TGTGCCAGAGAGTCAGGATGTCCCGGAGCTTTCTTT
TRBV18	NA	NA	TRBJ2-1	CASSPSSREDEQFF	TGTGCCAGCTCACCAAGCTCCCGAGAAGATGAGCAGTTCTTC
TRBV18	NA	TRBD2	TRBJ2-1	CASSPLAGGAYNEQFF	TGTGCCAGCTCACCTCTAGCGGGAGGGGCCTACAATGAGCAGTTCTTC
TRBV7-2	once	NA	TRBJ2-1	CASSLARQAYNEQFF	TGTGCCAGCAGCTTAGCCCGACAGGCCTACAATGAGCAGTTCTTC
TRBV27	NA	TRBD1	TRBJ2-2	CASSLRGTGGATGELFF	TGTGCCAGCAGTTTACGGGGGACAGGGGGCGCAACCGGGGAGCTGTTTTTT
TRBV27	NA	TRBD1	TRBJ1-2	CASRPRDRSFYGYTF	TGTGCCAGCAGGCCCAGGGACAGAAGCTTTTATGGCTACACCTTC
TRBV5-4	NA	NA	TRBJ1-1	CASSNFILQNTEAFF	TGTGCCAGCAGCAATTTTATATTACAGAACACTGAAGCTTTCTTT
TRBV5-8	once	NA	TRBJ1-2	CASSFDQGTGGYTF	TGTGCCAGCAGCTTTGACCAGGGAACGGGTGGCTACACCTTC
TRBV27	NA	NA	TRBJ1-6	CASSLRGGSPLHF	TGTGCCAGCAGTTTACGGGGAGGTTCACCCCTCCACTTT
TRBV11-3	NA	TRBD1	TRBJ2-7	CASSLEGQGYEQYF	TGTGCCAGCAGCTTAGAGGGACAGGGCTACGAGCAGTACTTC
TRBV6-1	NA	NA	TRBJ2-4	CASSEQKKNIQYF	TGTGCCAGCAGTGAACAGAAGAAAAACATTCAGTACTTC
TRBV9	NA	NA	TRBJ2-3	CASSGFVGLSTDTQYF	TGTGCCAGCAGCGGGTTTGTGGGGCTAAGCACAGATACGCAGTATTTT
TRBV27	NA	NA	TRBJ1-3	CASSLTVSGNTIYF	TGTGCCAGCAGTTTAACAGTATCTGGAAACACCATATATTTT
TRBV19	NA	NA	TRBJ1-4	CASSPDSRNEKLFF	TGTGCCAGTAGTCCCGACAGCCGGAATGAAAAACTGTTTTTT
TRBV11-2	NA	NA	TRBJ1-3	CASSLGSGALEGNTIYF	TGTGCCAGCAGCTTAGGGTCCGGGGCCCTGGAGGGGAACACCATATATTTT
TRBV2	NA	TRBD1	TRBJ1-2	CANRQGAIYGYTF	TGTGCCAACCGACAGGGGGCCATCTATGGCTACACCTTC
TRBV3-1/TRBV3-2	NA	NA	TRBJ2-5	CASSQAARLKYF	TGTGCCAGCAGCCAAGCCGCAAGACTCAAGTACTTC
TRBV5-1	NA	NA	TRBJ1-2	CASSRDSGYTYGYTF	TGCGCCAGCAGCCGTGACAGTGGATACACCTATGGCTACACCTTC
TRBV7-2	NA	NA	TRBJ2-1	CASSLDRREQFF	TGTGCCAGCAGCTTAGATCGCAGAGAGCAGTTCTTC
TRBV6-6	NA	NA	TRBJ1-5	CASSDGSAGANQPQHF	TGTGCCAGCAGCGACGGCTCCGCGGGGGCAAATCAGCCCCAGCATTTT
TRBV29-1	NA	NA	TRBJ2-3	CSVRQGKDTQYF	TGCAGCGTTCGCCAGGGGAAAGATACGCAGTATTTT
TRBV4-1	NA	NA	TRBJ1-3	CASSQIHTQGNTIYF	TGCGCCAGCAGCCAAATCCATACCCAGGGAAACACCATATATTTT
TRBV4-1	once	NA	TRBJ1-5	CASSQGPKLSLNQPQHF	TGCGCCAGCAGCCAAGGCCCTAAACTGAGCCTAAATCAGCCCCAGCATTTT
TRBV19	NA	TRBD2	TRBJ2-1	CASSTGLAEKFF	TGTGCCAGTAGTACCGGACTAGCAGAAAAGTTCTTC